Shown below are 7 T cell receptor beta chains from a single sample sequenced in a study of blood T cells in healthy people across ages. Together with a sample-barcoded 5' primer, a J-beta primer mix was included in a second PCR lasting roughly 6 to 12 cycles. TCRdb reprocessed the 5' RACE reads via MiXCR and lists one record per CDR3 protein. This table has 1.5 million to 2 million distinct CDR3 sequences, about 31% appearing once. The sample consisted of blood. The receptor source for this set is a woman aged 25-40 years in good health.

The rearrangement joins TRBV11-2 to TRBJ2-5, with D maybe TRBD1 (5 bases). The J call is doubtful: the DNA matches TRBJ2-7 better. CDR3 length equals 14 residues. Germline V gene sequence: CDR1 SGHAT, CDR2 FQNNGV. The CDR3 DNA follows: TGTGCCAGCGGAACAGGAGTCACTAACTACGAGCAGTACTTC. As protein: CASGTGVTNYEQYF.

This clonotype occurred a few times. The gene calls are TRBV20-1 and TRBJ2-5, with TRBD2 identical over 12 bases. The end of the DNA aligns better with TRBJ2-7, so the J call may be wrong. There are 14 residues in the CDR3. Germline V lookup: CDR1 DFQATT, CDR2 SNEGSKA (reference sequence). CDR3 in amino acids: CSAGLTSGGTEQYF. Written as DNA, the CDR3 is TGCAGTGCTGGCTTGACTAGCGGGGGTACCGAGCAGTACTTC.

The rearrangement uses TRBV20-1 and TRBJ2-7; 7 bases are shared with TRBD1. V lost 3 bases to trimming and J lost 0 bases; unmatched junction nucleotides: 8. Germline-derived CDR1 and CDR2 are DFQATT and SNEGSKA (reference sequence). The CDR3 totals 15 residues. CDR3 protein: CSASKATGSSYEQYF. The CDR3 bases are TGCAGTGCTAGCAAAGCGACAGGGTCCTCCTACGAGCAGTACTTC.

The chain employs TRBV4-1 and TRBJ2-7; 9 bases align to TRBD2. The CDR3 runs to 17 residues. CDR1 is MGHRA and CDR2 is YSYEKL in the germline V gene. The V and J ends lost 5 bases and 3 bases, in that order; junction bases with no gene match: 14. The DNA of the CDR3 is TGCGCCAGCAGCATATCAAGACTAGCGGACAGCAACTACGAGCAGTACTTC. This gives the protein CASSISRLADSNYEQYF.

This clonotype was seen only a few times. This chain joins TRBV5-1 and TRBJ1-2, with a possible D match to TRBD1 (6 bases). Germline values: CDR1 SGHRS, CDR2 YFSETQ. V gave up 1 base and J gave up 8 bases, with 15 bases separating them. There are 14 residues in the CDR3. CDR3 nucleotide sequence: TGCGCCAGCAGCTTGTGTGGGCAGGGGATCGGCTACACCTTC. It specifies CASSLCGQGIGYTF.

This clonotype was observed a handful of times. The CDR3 DNA sequence: TGTGCCAGCAGCTCCTGGAACCGACAGAAAGCGGAGACCCAGTACTTC. Translation: CASSSWNRQKAETQYF. The gene calls are TRBV7-8 and TRBJ2-5, with TRBD1 as a possible D gene (5 bases). The CDR3 is 16 residues long. V shed 4 bases and J shed 5 bases, with 20 bases lying between them. Germline values: CDR1 SGHVS, CDR2 FQNEAQ.

The table lists this clonotype with a few counts. The chain recombines TRBV6-5 with TRBJ2-1, with unresolved D. CDR3 size: 14 residues. V was clipped by 8 bases and J by 4 bases, with 15 bases between them. The germline gives CDR1 MNHEY, CDR2 SVGAGI. Written as DNA, the CDR3 is TGTGCCAGCGGCGTGGGATTGAGTTACAATGAGCAGTTCTTC. It is translated as CASGVGLSYNEQFF.